The T cell receptor (beta chain) under discussion was sequenced for a study of blood T cell repertoires in COVID-19. Across the study: Donors in the United States, Italy and Spain gave samples during acute or convalescent COVID-19. PBMCs, B-cell-depleted T cells, or T cells provided the cDNA or gDNA that made up the material.

Trimming stripped 0 bases from V and 5 bases from J, with 14 bases between. CDR3 length: 15 amino acids. Germline V lookup: CDR1 SGHRS, CDR2 YFSETQ. Original handling: Amplified reference gene primers provided the basis for estimating nucleated cell counts. Profiled with immunoSEQ multiplex PCR; TCRdb holds only in-frame clones, not every one. Clonal size and the V and J genes are those of that table, whereas D and trimming came from the DNA. The repertoire includes 65,000 to 95,000 clones, approximately 85% of them detected once, and 7.3% sits in the top ten. The sequence came from an older man with acute or convalescent COVID-19. V usage is TRBV5-1 and J usage is TRBJ2-5, with D perhaps TRBD2 (5 bases). The specimen sequenced was peripheral blood. DNA for the CDR3: TGCGCCAGCAGCTTGGTACCGGGCCGCGGGGAGACCCAGTACTTC. Translated, it gives CASSLVPGRGETQYF.